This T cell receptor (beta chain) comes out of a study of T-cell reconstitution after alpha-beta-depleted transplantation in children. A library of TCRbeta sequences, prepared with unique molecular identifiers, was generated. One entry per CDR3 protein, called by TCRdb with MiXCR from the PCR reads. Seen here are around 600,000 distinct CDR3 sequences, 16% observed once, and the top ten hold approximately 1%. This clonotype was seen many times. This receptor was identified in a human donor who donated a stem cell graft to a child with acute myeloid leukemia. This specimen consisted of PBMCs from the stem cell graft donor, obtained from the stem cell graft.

For the CDR3, the DNA is TGTGCCAGCAGTTCCGGAATGGGGGAGACCCAGTACTTC. It encodes CASSSGMGETQYF. V gene TRBV7-2 combines with J gene TRBJ2-5; D ambiguous. Germline CDR1 and CDR2: SGHTA and FQGNSA. The CDR3 spans 13 residues. Trimming left V 6 bases short and J 5 bases short, with 13 bases between.